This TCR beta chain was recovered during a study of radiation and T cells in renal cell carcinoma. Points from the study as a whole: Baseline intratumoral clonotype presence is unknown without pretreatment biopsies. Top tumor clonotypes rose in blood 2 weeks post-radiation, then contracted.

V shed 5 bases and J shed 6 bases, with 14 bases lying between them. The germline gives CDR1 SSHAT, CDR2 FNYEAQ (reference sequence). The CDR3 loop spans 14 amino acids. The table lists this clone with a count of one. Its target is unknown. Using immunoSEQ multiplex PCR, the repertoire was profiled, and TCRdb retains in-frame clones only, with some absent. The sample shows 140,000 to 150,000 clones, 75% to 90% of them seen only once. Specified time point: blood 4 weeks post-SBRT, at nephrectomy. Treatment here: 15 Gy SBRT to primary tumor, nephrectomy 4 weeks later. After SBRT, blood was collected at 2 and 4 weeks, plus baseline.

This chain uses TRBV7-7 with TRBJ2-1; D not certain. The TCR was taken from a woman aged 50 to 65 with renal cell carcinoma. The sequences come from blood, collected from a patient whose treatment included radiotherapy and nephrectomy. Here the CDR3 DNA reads TGTGCCAGCAGCATACCTGGGGAAGGCAATGAGCAGTTCTTC. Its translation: CASSIPGEGNEQFF.